This T cell receptor beta chain was profiled in a study of control samples from healthy donors and cancer patients. Sequencing was performed with immunoSEQ multiplex PCR; in TCRdb, only in-frame clones are kept and a portion is missing. Of roughly 50,000 clones listed, around 95% are singletons. Germline trimming cut 1 base from V and 0 bases from J; bases unmatched to any gene: 4. The CDR3 consists of 16 residues. CDR1 LGHNA and CDR2 YNFKEQ come from the germline V gene. Sample: blood. V gene TRBV4-2 combines with J gene TRBJ2-7, with 9 positions matching TRBD2. This sequence originates from a woman in her 30s in good health. The CDR3 here is CASSQAPSGASYEQYF. The CDR3 region has the DNA TGTGCCAGCAGCCAAGCCCCTAGCGGGGCCTCCTACGAGCAGTACTTC.